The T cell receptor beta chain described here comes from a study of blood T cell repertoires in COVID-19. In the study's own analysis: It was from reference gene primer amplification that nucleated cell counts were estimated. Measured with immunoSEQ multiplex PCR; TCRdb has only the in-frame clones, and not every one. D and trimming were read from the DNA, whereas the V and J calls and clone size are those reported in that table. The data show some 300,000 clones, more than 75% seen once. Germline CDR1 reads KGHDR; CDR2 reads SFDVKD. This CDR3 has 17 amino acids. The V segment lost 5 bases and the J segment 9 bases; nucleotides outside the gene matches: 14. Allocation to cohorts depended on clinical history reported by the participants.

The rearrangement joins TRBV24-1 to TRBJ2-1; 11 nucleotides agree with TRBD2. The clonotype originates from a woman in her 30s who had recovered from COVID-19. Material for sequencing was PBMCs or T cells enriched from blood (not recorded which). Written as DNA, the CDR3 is TGTGCCACCAGTGCCTTCCTAACTAGCGGGGGTCTAAGTGAGCAGTTCTTC. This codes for CATSAFLTSGGLSEQFF.